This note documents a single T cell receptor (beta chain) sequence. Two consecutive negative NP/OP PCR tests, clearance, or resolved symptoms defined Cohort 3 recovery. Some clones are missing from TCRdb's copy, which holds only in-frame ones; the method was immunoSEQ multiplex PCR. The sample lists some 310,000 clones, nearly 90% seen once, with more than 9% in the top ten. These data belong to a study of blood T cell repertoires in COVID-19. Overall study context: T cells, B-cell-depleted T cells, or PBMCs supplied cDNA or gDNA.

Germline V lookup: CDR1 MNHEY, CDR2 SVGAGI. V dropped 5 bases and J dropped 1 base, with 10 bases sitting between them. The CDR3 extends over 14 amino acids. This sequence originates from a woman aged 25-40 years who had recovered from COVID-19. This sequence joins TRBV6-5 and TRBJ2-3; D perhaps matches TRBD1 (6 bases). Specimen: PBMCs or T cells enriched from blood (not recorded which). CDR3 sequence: CASSMDRRTDTQYF. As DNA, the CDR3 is TGTGCCAGCAGTATGGACAGACGCACAGATACGCAGTATTTT.